This TCR beta chain derives from a study of blood T cell repertoires in COVID-19. The overall study: Sites across the United States, Italy and Spain contributed samples from acute and convalescent COVID-19. From T cells, B-cell-depleted T cells, or PBMCs came the material, which was cDNA or gDNA.

Produced via immunoSEQ multiplex PCR; TCRdb's table is partial and in-frame only. Of about 300,000 clones in the sample, around nine tenths were seen once. Participant age was roughly 18 to 89 years, and participants resided in roughly 25 US areas. Symptom resolution, clearance, or two negative PCRs marked the recovered donors of Cohort 3. CDR1 and CDR2 from the germline V gene are SGHRS and YFSETQ. The CDR3 is 14 amino acids. V lost 3 bases, J lost 8 bases, and 6 bases stayed unmatched. Specimen: PBMCs or T cells enriched from blood (not recorded which). This clonotype was obtained from a young woman who had recovered from COVID-19. The rearrangement uses TRBV5-1 and TRBJ2-1; 9 bases agree with TRBD1. The CDR3 DNA is TGCGCCAGCAGCTCTCCCGGGACAGGGTATGAGCAGTTCTTC. It encodes CASSSPGTGYEQFF.